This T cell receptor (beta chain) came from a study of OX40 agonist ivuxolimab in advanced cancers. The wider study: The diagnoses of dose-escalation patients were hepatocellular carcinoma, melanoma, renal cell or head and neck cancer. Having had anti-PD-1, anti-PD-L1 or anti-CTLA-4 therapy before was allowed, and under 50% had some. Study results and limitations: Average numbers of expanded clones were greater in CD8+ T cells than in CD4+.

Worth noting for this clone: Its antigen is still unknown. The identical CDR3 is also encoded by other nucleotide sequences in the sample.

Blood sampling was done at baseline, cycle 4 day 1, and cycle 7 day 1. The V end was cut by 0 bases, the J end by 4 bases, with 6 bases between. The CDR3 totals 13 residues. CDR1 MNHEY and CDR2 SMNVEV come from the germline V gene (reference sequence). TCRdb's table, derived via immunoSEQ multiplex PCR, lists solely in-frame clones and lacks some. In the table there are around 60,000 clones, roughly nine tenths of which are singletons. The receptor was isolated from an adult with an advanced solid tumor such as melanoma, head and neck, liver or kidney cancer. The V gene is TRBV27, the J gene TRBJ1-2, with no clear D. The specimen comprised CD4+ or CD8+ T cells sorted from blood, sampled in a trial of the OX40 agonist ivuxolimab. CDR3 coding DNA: TGTGCCAGCAGTTTATCGGGAGGCTATGGCTACACCTTC. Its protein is CASSLSGGYGYTF.